This T cell receptor beta chain was recovered during a study of shared clonotypes between healthy human individuals (TCRdb year 2020). Describing the broader study: The cohort comprised a couple of women and a few men aged 18 to 49 years. For each donor, CD4 naive and CD4 memory were each run on three plates, CD8 naive on two plates, and CD8 memory on one plate. Per donor, leukapheresis produced somewhere between about 0.85 and 10 billion PBMCs. The study deeply sequenced blood TCR repertoires of about 5 healthy adults to estimate repertoire size and the extent of clonotype sharing between individuals. Different laboratories and diverse techniques were used to prepare libraries and sequence TCR repertoires, to increase sequencing depth and limit assay-specific biases.

The donors were healthy, HIV-negative adults who had no recently reported acute infections or vaccinations. Only Caucasian adults living in Nashville, Tennessee, USA were represented among the donors. CD8 memory samples were composed of magnetically selected CD45RO+ cells combined with CCR7-negative CD45RA+ effector memory (TemRA) cells. After blood collection by leukapheresis, PBMCs were isolated using Ficoll-Histopaque density gradient centrifugation and then cryopreserved in the vapor phase of liquid nitrogen. Analytical flow cytometry was used to check the purity and quantity of every magnetically sorted T cell population. From each sorted fraction, genomic DNA was isolated and quantified by UV absorbance on a Nanodrop 2000c. TCR CDR3 regions were amplified from genomic DNA by multiplex PCR using the deep immunoSEQ assay. Extracted genomic DNA from each cell subset was distributed evenly across all wells of several immunoSEQ 96-well plates, and each plate was treated as a replicate. For sorted subsets, each replicate PCR was loaded with 200 ng genomic DNA, equivalent to 25,000 to 30,000 T cell genomes. Purified libraries were measured with a Qubit 3.0 fluorometer, size-checked on a Bioanalyzer 2100, and measured again with the KAPA Library Quantification kit. Every immunoSEQ 96-well plate was sequenced on a separate single-read 150-cycle Illumina NextSeq 550 flow cell. The study's processing was this. Because the immunoSEQ output held only junctional sequences and lacked quality scores, the filtering could not match the filtering applied to full-length reads. Sequences were annotated with PyIR, a Python wrapper for IgBLAST v1.9, and V/J genes and CDR3 were assigned using IMGT germline references. Reads with weak V/J assignments (E-value above 1e-6), missing CDR3, stop codons, out-of-frame junctions, or ambiguous translated residues were removed. V3J clonotypes were defined as sequences sharing an identical inferred V gene, J gene, and CDR3 amino acid sequence. To compute the percentage overlap between repertoires, the number of shared unique clonotypes was divided by the size of the smaller repertoire. Repertoire richness was assessed with RTK rarefaction, the Chao1 estimator, and Recon v2.1 estimates of unobserved clonotypes. Generation probabilities for all TCRbeta clonotypes obtained by the gDNA method from four donors were computed using OLGA. This immuneACCESS table, as held by TCRdb, lists in-frame sequences with V and J called but not all clones. Of the missing ones, under half trace to an unresolved V gene in checked studies; the others have no known cause. V, J and clone size derive from that table, while D and trimming were established from the DNA sequence. Within this sample are approximately 320,000 clones, with around 90% of them counted one time only. 15% to 20% of the sample goes to the ten largest clones.

Beyond this particular receptor, the publication reports: Because the study included only a small number of donors, the genetic and exposure-history diversity represented was limited. Larger estimated clonotype richness was generally found for naive subsets than for memory subsets. Rarefaction of sorted-subset datasets indicated incomplete sequencing despite the large sequencing depth. Across four donors, roughly 5.4% of naive CD4, roughly 3.8% of naive CD8, about 2.3% of memory CD4, and roughly 0.4% of memory CD8 clonotypes were shared. Clonotypes shared by all four sorted-subset donors showed higher generation probabilities than non-shared clonotypes. Only blood was sampled, and tissue TCR repertoires likely differ from those in blood. Pairwise subsampling indicated that sequencing depth was expected to affect the degree of clonotype sharing among donors.

In the case of this clone: There is no known antigen for this receptor. Nothing much larger sits one base from this clone, and base qualities are not available.

Sequences were obtained from memory CD8+ T cells sorted from blood. The sample's cell subset or site label, decoded: CD45RO+ cells pooled with CCR7-negative TemRA cells. This sequence originates from a man younger than 35 in good health.

The sequenced DNA: TGTGCCAGCAGTGAATGGGTAGCGGGATTTGGAGAGACCCAGTACTTC. It specifies CASSEWVAGFGETQYF. The receptor chain draws on TRBV2 and TRBJ2-5; 8 bases in the middle match TRBD2. The CDR3 contains 16 residues, cysteine and phenylalanine counted. Of the read, only the CDR3 DNA is kept; its 48 bases are in frame from base 1. V is pruned by 2 bases and J by 4 bases, leaving 9 bases of the junction without a gene match. CDR1 and CDR2 were assigned from the germline V gene as SNHLY and FYNNEI.